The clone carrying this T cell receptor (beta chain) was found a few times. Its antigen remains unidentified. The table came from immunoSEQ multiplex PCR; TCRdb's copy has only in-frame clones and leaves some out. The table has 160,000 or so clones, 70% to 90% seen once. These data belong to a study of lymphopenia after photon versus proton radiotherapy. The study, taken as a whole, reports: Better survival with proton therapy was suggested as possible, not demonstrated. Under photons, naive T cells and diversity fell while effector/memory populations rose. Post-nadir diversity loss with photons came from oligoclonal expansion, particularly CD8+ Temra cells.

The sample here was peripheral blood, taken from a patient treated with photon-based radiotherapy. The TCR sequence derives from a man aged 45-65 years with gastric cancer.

The CDR3 reads CASSQVEGIGGETEAFF. Written as DNA, the CDR3 is TGCGCCAGCAGCCAAGTAGAGGGAATAGGGGGCGAAACTGAAGCTTTCTTT. The chain has TRBV4-3 and TRBJ1-1; 7 bases are shared with TRBD1. J gave up 5 bases and V 1 base, and 13 bases lay outside the gene matches. CDR1 LGHNA and CDR2 YSLEER come from the germline V gene. The CDR3 sequence is 17 residues long.